This T cell receptor beta chain emerged from a study of human T cells and chemical hapten exposure. TCRdb redid the calling of the RACE reads with MiXCR, one entry per CDR3 protein. Of about 49,000 distinct CDR3 sequences in the sample, about 9% were seen once. The time point here: patch test 1, 2 weeks after DPC sensitization. Specified treatment: therapeutic diphenylcyclopropenone sensitization with weekly scalp DPC. This clonotype was found a few times. V lost 5 bases, J lost 3 bases, and 7 bases stayed unmatched. Germline values: CDR1 MNHEY, CDR2 SMNVEV (reference sequence). This CDR3 contains 15 residues.

The clonotype was recovered from a woman in her forties or fifties with alopecia areata. Some clones in this sample may be carry-over from other donors' samples. Specimen: whole blood, collected in connection with sensitization to the hapten diphenylcyclopropenone (DPC). The chain joins TRBV27 to TRBJ1-1, with 9 bases fitting TRBD1. This CDR3 reads CASSRTGEGYTEAFF. CDR3 nucleotide sequence: TGTGCCAGCAGTCGGACAGGGGAGGGGTACACTGAAGCTTTCTTT.